The source of this T cell receptor beta chain is a study of molecular identifiers for immune sequencing clone quantification. Sorted inputs of about 20,000 to 1,000,000 cells, with 10%, 30% or 50% RNA, yielded naive CD8 libraries. Naive CD8 T cells were FACS-sorted by CD8+CD4-CCR7+CD45RA+ markers. TCRdb re-called the PCR reads through MiXCR, storing one row per CDR3 protein. The sample contains about 640,000 distinct CDR3 sequences, around 20% of which appear only once. CDR3 length equals 15 residues. J lost 0 bases, V lost 6 bases, and 9 bases had no gene match. Germline assignment: CDR1 SQVTM and CDR2 ANQGSEA. Notes on the study in general: Spiked-in Jurkat TCR RNA corresponding to one cell was reported as detectable against roughly 1 million naive cells.

This clonotype was picked up many times. Its antigen is as yet unknown. The chain joins TRBV29-1 to TRBJ2-3; 7 bases map to TRBD1. The clonotype comes from a human donor in good health. Some libraries in this study had Jurkat cell RNA spiked in. The material sequenced was naive CD8+ T cells from blood, with Jurkat cell RNA spiked in. As to subset: FACS-sorted CD8+CD4-CCR7+CD45RA+ naive T cells. CDR3 in amino acids: CSVSRQGRSTDTQYF. In nucleotides, the CDR3 is TGCAGCGTCAGCCGACAGGGTAGAAGCACAGATACGCAGTATTTT.